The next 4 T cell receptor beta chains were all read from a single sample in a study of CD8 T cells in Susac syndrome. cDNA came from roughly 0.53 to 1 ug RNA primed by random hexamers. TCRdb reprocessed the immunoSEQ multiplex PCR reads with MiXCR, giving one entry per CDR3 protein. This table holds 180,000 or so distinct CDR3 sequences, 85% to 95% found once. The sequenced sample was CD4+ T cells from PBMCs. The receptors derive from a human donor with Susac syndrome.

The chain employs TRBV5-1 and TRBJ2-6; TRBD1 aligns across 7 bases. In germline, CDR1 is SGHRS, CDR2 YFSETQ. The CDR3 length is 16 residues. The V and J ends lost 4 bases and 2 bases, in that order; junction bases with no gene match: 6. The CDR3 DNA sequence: TGCGCCAGCAGCAAAGACAGGGTTCCTGGGGCCAACGTCCTGACTTTC. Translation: CASSKDRVPGANVLTF. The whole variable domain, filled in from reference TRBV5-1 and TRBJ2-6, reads KAGVTQTPRYLIKTRGQQVTLSCSPISGHRSVSWYQQTPGQGLQFLFEYFSETQRNKGNFPGRFSGRQFSNSRSEMNVSTLELGDSALYLCASSKDRVPGANVLTFGAGSRLTVL.

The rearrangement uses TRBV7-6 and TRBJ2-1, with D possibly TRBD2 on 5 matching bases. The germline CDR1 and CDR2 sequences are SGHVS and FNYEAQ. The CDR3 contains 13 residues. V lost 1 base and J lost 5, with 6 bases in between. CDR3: CASSLGRDNEQFF. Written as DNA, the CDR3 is TGTGCCAGCAGCTTAGGGCGGGACAATGAGCAGTTCTTC.

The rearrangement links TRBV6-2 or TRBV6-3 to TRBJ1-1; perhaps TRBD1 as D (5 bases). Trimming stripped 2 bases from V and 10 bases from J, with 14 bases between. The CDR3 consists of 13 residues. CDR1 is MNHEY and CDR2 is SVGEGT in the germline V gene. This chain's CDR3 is CASSYSQGGGAFF. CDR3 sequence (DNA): TGTGCCAGCAGTTACAGCCAGGGCGGAGGAGCTTTCTTT.

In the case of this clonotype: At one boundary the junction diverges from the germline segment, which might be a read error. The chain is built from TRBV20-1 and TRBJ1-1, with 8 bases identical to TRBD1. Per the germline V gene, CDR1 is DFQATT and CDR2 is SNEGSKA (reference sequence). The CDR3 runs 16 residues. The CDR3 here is CSAREAGTGIRTEVFF. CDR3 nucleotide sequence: TGCAGTGCTAGAGAAGCCGGGACAGGAATCCGAACTGAAGTTTTCTTT.